The entry below gives a single T cell receptor (beta chain) sequence along with its context. These data originate in a study of blood T cell repertoires in COVID-19. At the level of the study: The analysed material was cDNA or gDNA that came from T cells, B-cell-depleted T cells, or PBMCs.

The CDR3 consists of 16 residues. V lost 5 bases and J lost 1; bases outside the gene matches: 8. From germline, CDR1 is SGHVS and CDR2 FQNEAQ. Here immunoSEQ multiplex PCR was the method, and the copy in TCRdb shows in-frame clones only, minus some. The table records hundreds of thousands of clones, 89% of them present only once. The sequenced sample was PBMCs or T cells enriched from blood (not recorded which). The clonotype originates from a woman in her forties or fifties who had been exposed to COVID-19. The rearrangement links TRBV7-8 to TRBJ2-3, with TRBD2 matching 8 bases. DNA of the CDR3: TGTGCCAGCAGCGGTCTGGCGGGGGGTCGCACAGATACGCAGTATTTT. It yields the protein CASSGLAGGRTDTQYF. Together with reference TRBV7-8 and TRBJ2-3, the CDR3 gives the full variable domain: GAGVSQSPRYKVAKRGQDVALRCDPISGHVSLFWYQQALGQGPEFLTYFQNEAQLDKSGLPSDRFFAERPEGSVSTLKIQRTQQEDSAVYLCASSGLAGGRTDTQYFGPGTRLTVL.